Here is one T cell receptor (beta chain) with its context. TCRdb's copy holds only in-frame clones and misses some; the assay was immunoSEQ multiplex PCR. The profile covers about 210,000 clones, with 80% appearing a single time and about 7% taken by the ten largest. Losses at the gene ends were 3 bases for V and 8 bases for J; bases not matched to a gene: 7. Germline CDR1 KGHDR, CDR2 SFDVKD. This CDR3 comprises 15 residues. These data originate in a study of blood T cell repertoires in COVID-19. Sample: peripheral blood. This TCR was sampled from a man in his 60s with acute or convalescent COVID-19. The chain joins TRBV24-1 to TRBJ2-2, with 8 bases that match TRBD1. The CDR3 coding sequence is TGTGCCACCAGTGATCCCCGGACAGGGAGAGGGGAGCTGTTTTTT. Translated: CATSDPRTGRGELFF.